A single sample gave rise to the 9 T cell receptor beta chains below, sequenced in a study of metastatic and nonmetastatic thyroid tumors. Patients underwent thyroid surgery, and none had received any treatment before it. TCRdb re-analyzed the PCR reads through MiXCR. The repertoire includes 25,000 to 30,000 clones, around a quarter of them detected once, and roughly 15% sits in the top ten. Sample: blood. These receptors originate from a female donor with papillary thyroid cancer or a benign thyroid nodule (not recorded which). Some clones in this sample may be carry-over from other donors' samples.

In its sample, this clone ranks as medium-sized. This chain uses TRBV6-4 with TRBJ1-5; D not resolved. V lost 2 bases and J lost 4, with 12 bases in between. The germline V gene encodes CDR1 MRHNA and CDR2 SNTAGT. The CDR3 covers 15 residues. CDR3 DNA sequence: TGTGCCAGCAGTGACAAAGGGATTCGGAATCAGCCCCAGCATTTT. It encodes CASSDKGIRNQPQHF.

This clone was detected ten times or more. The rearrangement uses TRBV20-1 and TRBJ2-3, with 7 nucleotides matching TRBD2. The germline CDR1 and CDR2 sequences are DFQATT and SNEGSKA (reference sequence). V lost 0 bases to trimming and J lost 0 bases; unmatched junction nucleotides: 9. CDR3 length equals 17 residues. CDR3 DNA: TGCAGTGCTAGAGATCGGCGGGAGCTCACTAGCACAGATACGCAGTATTTT. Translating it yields CSARDRRELTSTDTQYF.

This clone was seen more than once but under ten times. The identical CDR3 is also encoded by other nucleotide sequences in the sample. In DNA, the CDR3 is TGTGCCAGTGTCTCAAGAGACAGCCGCACTTCACTGTTTTTT. Translated: CASVSRDSRTSLFF. The V gene is TRBV6-2 or TRBV6-3, the J gene TRBJ1-4; possibly TRBD1 for D (5 bases). V was clipped by 9 bases and J by 13 bases, with 24 bases between them. The CDR3 is 14 residues long. The germline CDR1 and CDR2 sequences are MNHEY and SVGEGT.

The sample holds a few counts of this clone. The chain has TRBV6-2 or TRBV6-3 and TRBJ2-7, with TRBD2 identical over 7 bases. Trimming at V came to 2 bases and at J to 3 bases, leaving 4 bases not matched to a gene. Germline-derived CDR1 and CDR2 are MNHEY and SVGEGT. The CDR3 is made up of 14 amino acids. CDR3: CASSYPGLDYEQYF. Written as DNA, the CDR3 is TGTGCCAGCAGTTACCCTGGACTAGACTACGAGCAGTACTTC.

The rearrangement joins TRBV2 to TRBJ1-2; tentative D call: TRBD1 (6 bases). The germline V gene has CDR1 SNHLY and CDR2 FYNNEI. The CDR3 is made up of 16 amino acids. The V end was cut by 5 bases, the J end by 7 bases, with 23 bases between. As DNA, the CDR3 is TGTGCCAGCAGTCCCCGCTTGGGGGGCATGGGAGGTGGCTACACCTTC. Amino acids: CASSPRLGGMGGGYTF.

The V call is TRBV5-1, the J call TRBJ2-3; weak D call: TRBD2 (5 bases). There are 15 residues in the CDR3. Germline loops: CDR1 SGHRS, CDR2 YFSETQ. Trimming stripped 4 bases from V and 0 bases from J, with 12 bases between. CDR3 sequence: CASSLGITSTDTQYF. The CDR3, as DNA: TGCGCCAGCAGCCTCGGGATCACTAGCACAGATACGCAGTATTTT.

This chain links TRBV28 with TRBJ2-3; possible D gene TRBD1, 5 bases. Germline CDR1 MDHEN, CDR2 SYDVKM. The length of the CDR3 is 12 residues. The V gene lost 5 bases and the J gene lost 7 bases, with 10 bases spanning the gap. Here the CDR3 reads CASSMQGYTQYF. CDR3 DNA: TGTGCCAGCAGTATGCAGGGTTATACGCAGTATTTT.

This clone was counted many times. This CDR3 is CATSRDILEPGNTIYF. The CDR3 bases are TGTGCCACCAGCAGAGATATTCTAGAGCCTGGAAACACCATATATTTT. The J gene is TRBJ1-3, the V gene TRBV15; D is ambiguous. Germline V lookup: CDR1 LNHNV, CDR2 YYDKDF (reference sequence). This CDR3 spans 16 amino acids. Trimming took off 0 bases at V and 2 bases at J, with 11 bases between the two ends.

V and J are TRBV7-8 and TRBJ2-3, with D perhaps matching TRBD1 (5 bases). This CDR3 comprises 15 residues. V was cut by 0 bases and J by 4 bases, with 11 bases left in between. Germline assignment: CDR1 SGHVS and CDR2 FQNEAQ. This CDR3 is CASSLASGMADTQYF. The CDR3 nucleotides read TGTGCCAGCAGCTTAGCTTCAGGGATGGCAGATACGCAGTATTTT.